This TCR beta chain was sequenced in a study of CD8 T cells in Susac syndrome. RNA in amounts of about 0.5 to 1 ug was reverse transcribed with random hexamers. TCRdb re-derived calls from the immunoSEQ multiplex PCR reads in MiXCR, one entry per CDR3 protein. The sample includes roughly 190,000 distinct CDR3 sequences, roughly nine tenths of them seen just once. In germline, CDR1 is MNHNS, CDR2 SASEGT. This CDR3 has 15 amino acids. Trimming shortened V by 1 base and J by 2 bases, and 11 bases separated the two germline ends. Negative isolation yielded CD8+ and CD4+ T cells; FACS enriched TEMRA cells.

The sequence was collected from a human donor with Susac syndrome. Specimen: CD4+ T cells from PBMCs. The J gene is TRBJ1-2, the V gene TRBV6-1; D perhaps matches TRBD1 (5 bases). In DNA, the CDR3 is TGTGCCAGCAGTGAAGGGCCGGGGCAGAACTATGGCTACACCTTC. This encodes CASSEGPGQNYGYTF.